Listed below are T cell receptor beta chains from one sample, sequenced in a study of shared clonotypes between healthy human individuals. Using immunoSEQ multiplex PCR, the repertoire was profiled, and TCRdb retains in-frame clones only, with some absent. The top ten hold 0.35% to 0.5% of the sample, which has 2 million to 2.5 million clones, 85% to 95% seen once. Sequencing was carried out using naive CD4+ T cells from PBMCs. These receptors all stem from a man younger than 35 in good health. Some clones in this sample may be carry-over from other donors' samples. Both conserved end residues are part of each CDR3. Fields, in order: D gene, J gene, clone size, V gene, CDR3 DNA, CDR3 protein. D genes are given only for firm matches. A row's size may be missing; if present it is once, few, many or a size class.

>.|TRBJ2-5|.|TRBV7-2
TGTGCCAGCAGCTTAGTTAGGCGGGAGACCCAGTACTTC
CASSLVRRETQYF
>.|TRBJ2-3|.|TRBV7-2
TGTGCCAGCAGCTCGGGCGGGGCCAGCACAGATACGCAGTATTTT
CASSSGGASTDTQYF
>.|TRBJ2-3|.|TRBV5-1
TGCGCCAGCAGCGACGACAGACTTCTTAAGAGCGGACTGAGCACAGATACGCAGTATTTT
CASSDDRLLKSGLSTDTQYF
>.|TRBJ2-5|.|TRBV5-6
TGTGCCAGCAGCTGGGCGGGGAGACAGTTACAAGAGACCCAGTACTTC
CASSWAGRQLQETQYF
>.|TRBJ1-4|few|TRBV4-1
TGCGCCAGCAGCCAAGATATCGGAGAAAAACTGTTTTTT
CASSQDIGEKLFF
>.|TRBJ2-1|.|TRBV27
TGTGCCAGCAGTTTATTAGCCTCCAATGAGCAGTTCTTC
CASSLLASNEQFF
>.|TRBJ2-1|.|TRBV7-3
TGTGCCAGCAGCTTAAACCGAGACAGGAACAATGAGCAGTTCTTC
CASSLNRDRNNEQFF
>.|TRBJ2-2|.|TRBV5-4
TGTGCCAGCAGCTTGGGTGTCGGGAACACCGGGGAGCTGTTTTTT
CASSLGVGNTGELFF
>TRBD2|TRBJ2-1|.|TRBV5-4
TGTGCCAGCAGCTTACCGAGCGGGGATGAGCAGTTCTTC
CASSLPSGDEQFF
>TRBD1|TRBJ1-5|.|TRBV2
TGTGCCAGCAGTGTTGAACAGGGGGGTCAGCCCCAGCATTTT
CASSVEQGGQPQHF
>.|TRBJ2-5|.|TRBV9
TGTGCCAGCAGCGTATTTTCCCGTGAGACCCAGTACTTC
CASSVFSRETQYF
>TRBD1|TRBJ1-1|.|TRBV19
TGTGCCAGTAGTCGGACAGGGGGCATATCGGACACTGAAGCTTTCTTT
CASSRTGGISDTEAFF
>TRBD2|TRBJ2-7|.|TRBV13
TGTGCCAGCAGTAGGACGGGACTAGCGGGAGTCAGTCGTGGCTACGAGCAGTACTTC
CASSRTGLAGVSRGYEQYF
>.|TRBJ1-4|.|TRBV18
TGTGCCAGCTCACCATCCAGGGCCGATGAAAAACTGTTTTTT
CASSPSRADEKLFF
>.|TRBJ1-4|.|TRBV11-2
TGTGCCAGCAGCTTAGATTTAATATCGCCTGGAGCCAAGATCGGTGAAAAACTGTTTTTT
CASSLDLISPGAKIGEKLFF
>.|TRBJ1-2|.|TRBV2
TGTGCCAGCCTAGGGGACGGGGGCACCTACACCTTC
CASLGDGGTYTF
>.|TRBJ1-2|.|TRBV9
TGTGCCAGCAGCCCCCACGAAGGGGCTGGCTACACCTTC
CASSPHEGAGYTF
>.|TRBJ1-3|.|TRBV28
TGTGCCAGCAGTTTATTACGGACCGCTGGAAACACCATATATTTT
CASSLLRTAGNTIYF
>.|TRBJ2-2|.|TRBV5-8
TGTGCCAGCAGCTTAATGAGGGTCTGGACCGGGGAGCTGTTTTTT
CASSLMRVWTGELFF
>.|TRBJ2-3|.|TRBV5-4
TGTGCCAGCAGCTTGTCTGGTGAGAGCACAGATACGCAGTATTTT
CASSLSGESTDTQYF
>.|TRBJ1-1|.|TRBV28
TGTGCCAGCAGTTTGGCTTCGGGGAACCCCCCTGAAGCTTTCTTT
CASSLASGNPPEAFF
>.|TRBJ2-2|once|TRBV19
TGTGCCAGTTGTCGGGAGCTGTTTTTT
CASCRELFF
>TRBD1|TRBJ1-1|.|TRBV6-4
TGTGCCAGCAGCGAACAGGGGGACACTGAAGCTTTCTTT
CASSEQGDTEAFF
>.|TRBJ2-3|once|TRBV5-1
TGCGCCAGCAGCTTGAGGCAGGGAACAGATACGCAGTATTTT
CASSLRQGTDTQYF
>.|TRBJ1-2|.|TRBV7-9
TGTGCCAGCAGCTTAGCCCCGCGGGGCAGGGGTAACTATGGCTACACCTTC
CASSLAPRGRGNYGYTF
>TRBD1|TRBJ2-4|.|TRBV28
TGTGCCAGCAGTAGCCCCGGGACAGAAAACATTCAGTACTTC
CASSSPGTENIQYF
>TRBD2|TRBJ2-7|.|TRBV5-6
TGTGCCAGCAGCTGGACTAGCGGGAGGGCCAGGGCCTACGAGCAGTACTTC
CASSWTSGRARAYEQYF
>.|TRBJ1-1|.|TRBV9
TGTGCCAGCAGCGTAGGGGTACGGGGGCTGGTGAACACTGAAGCTTTCTTT
CASSVGVRGLVNTEAFF
>TRBD1|TRBJ2-1|.|TRBV28
TGTGCCAGCATCAATCTCCACAAGGGACAGCTGAATGAGCAGTTCTTC
CASINLHKGQLNEQFF
>.|TRBJ2-7|.|TRBV14
TGTGCCAGCCCCCACCGGGGCCCGGCGCTCTACGAGCAGTACTTC
CASPHRGPALYEQYF
>.|TRBJ2-3|.|TRBV28
TGTGCCAGCAGTTACTACACAGATACGCAGTATTTT
CASSYYTDTQYF
>TRBD1|TRBJ1-2|.|TRBV10-3
TGTGCCACCGGGACAGGGCCAAGCTATGGCTACACCTTC
CATGTGPSYGYTF
>.|TRBJ2-2|.|TRBV28
TGTGCCAGCAGTTTATTCCGTTTGGAGGGGAAAGCCGGGGAGCTGTTTTTT
CASSLFRLEGKAGELFF
>TRBD2|TRBJ2-3|once|TRBV5-6
TGTGCCAGCAGCTTGCCAAGCGGGAGAAGCACAGATACGCAGTATTTT
CASSLPSGRSTDTQYF
>.|TRBJ1-5|.|TRBV19
TGTGCCAGTAGTATTTTTGCCGGGCACGGCAATCAGCCCCAGCATTTT
CASSIFAGHGNQPQHF
>.|TRBJ1-1|.|TRBV28
TGTGCCAGCAGCCAGGTTCGATGGCTAATGAACACTGAAGCTTTCTTT
CASSQVRWLMNTEAFF
>.|TRBJ2-2|.|TRBV9
TGTGCCAGCAGCGTACCCGGAACCGGGGAGCTGTTTTTT
CASSVPGTGELFF
>TRBD1|TRBJ2-7|.|TRBV7-2
TGTGCCAGCAGACCGGGTTTTGGACAGGGGAAATACGAGCAGTACTTC
CASRPGFGQGKYEQYF
>TRBD1|TRBJ1-2|.|TRBV19
TGTGCCAGTAGTCTGGGACAGGGTAACTATGGCTACACCTTC
CASSLGQGNYGYTF
>.|TRBJ2-3|once|TRBV2
TGTGCCAGCAGTGAAGAGGGAACGGCCACAGATACGCAGTATTTT
CASSEEGTATDTQYF
>.|TRBJ1-5|.|TRBV10-1
TGCGCCAGCAGTGACAGGGACTCCAATCAGCCCCAGCATTTT
CASSDRDSNQPQHF
>.|TRBJ1-1|.|TRBV6-1
TGTGCCAGCAGTGAACTATCGGGAATAATTCGGAACACTGAAGCTTTCTTT
CASSELSGIIRNTEAFF
>TRBD1|TRBJ1-5|.|TRBV29-1
TGCAGCGCCGCGACAGGGAGTAGCAATCAGCCCCAGCATTTT
CSAATGSSNQPQHF
>.|TRBJ1-6|.|TRBV30
TGTGCCTGGGGGGCCTCAGGTTCACCCCTCCACTTT
CAWGASGSPLHF
>TRBD1|TRBJ1-5|.|TRBV7-9
TGTGCCAGCAGCTTAGGGGACAGGGGCCAGCCCCAGCATTTT
CASSLGDRGQPQHF
>.|TRBJ2-2|.|TRBV7-9
TGTGCCAGCAGCCCCCGGGAGCTGTTTTTT
CASSPRELFF
>TRBD1|TRBJ2-2|.|TRBV11-2
TGTGCCAGCAGCTACCGGGACAGTGGAACCGGGGAGCTGTTTTTT
CASSYRDSGTGELFF
>.|TRBJ1-1|once|TRBV5-1
TGCGCCAGCAGCTTAGCGTTAGACACTGAAGCTTTCTTT
CASSLALDTEAFF